This record concerns one TCR beta chain sequence. These data originate in a study of blood T cell repertoires in COVID-19. Study at large: The origin of the acute and convalescent COVID-19 samples was the United States, Italy and Spain. From T cells, B-cell-depleted T cells, or PBMCs came the material, which was cDNA or gDNA.

CDR3 length equals 13 residues. Germline V CDR1 and CDR2: ENHRY, SYGVKD. The V and J ends lost 8 bases and 3 bases, in that order; junction bases with no gene match: 5. Original analysis: Amplified reference gene primers provided the basis for estimating nucleated cell counts. This table comes from immunoSEQ multiplex PCR, and its TCRdb copy is limited to in-frame clones, with some not included. V and J calls and clone size follow that table, whereas D and trimming were derived from the DNA. The sample includes about 36,000 clones, over 75% of them seen just once. V usage is TRBV10-3 and J usage is TRBJ2-5, with 8 bases that match TRBD1. Sample: peripheral blood. The clonotype comes from a human donor in a cohort sampled during active COVID-19. The CDR3 protein is CAIATGVKETQYF. The CDR3 coding sequence is TGTGCCATCGCGACAGGGGTCAAAGAGACCCAGTACTTC.